These 17 T cell receptor beta chains share one sample of origin, sequenced in a study of blood T cell repertoires in COVID-19. The data were produced by immunoSEQ multiplex PCR, yet TCRdb's version contains in-frame clones alone and is incomplete. The repertoire holds 250,000 to 400,000 clones, with about 91% as singletons. Specimen: peripheral blood. These TCRs come from a young woman with COVID-19, enrolled during active disease.

This chain uses TRBV4-1 with TRBJ2-5; D remains unclear. This CDR3 has 12 residues. The V end lost 0 bases, the J end lost 5 bases, and 4 bases lay between the germline ends. From germline, CDR1 is MGHRA and CDR2 YSYEKL. The CDR3 DNA reads TGCGCCAGCAGCCAAGATCTGGAGACCCAGTACTTC. Amino acids: CASSQDLETQYF.

The chain carries TRBV4-1 and TRBJ2-2, with D perhaps TRBD2 (6 bases). CDR1 MGHRA and CDR2 YSYEKL come from the germline V gene. This CDR3 is built from 16 residues. The V gene lost 6 bases and the J gene lost 1 base, with 15 bases spanning the gap. CDR3 DNA: TGCGCCAGCAGGGAATGGGCGGGGAGGAACACCGGGGAGCTGTTTTTT. Its protein product is CASREWAGRNTGELFF.

The chain uses TRBV2 and TRBJ2-1; D not resolved. The CDR3 contains 12 residues. Germline V CDR1 and CDR2: SNHLY, FYNNEI. V lost 4 bases to trimming and J lost 9 bases, with 10 bases between them. CDR3 sequence: CASSVSWSEQFF. CDR3 nucleotide sequence: TGTGCCAGCAGTGTAAGTTGGAGTGAGCAGTTCTTC.

This clone was found a few times. V gene TRBV11-3 combines with J gene TRBJ1-2; 7 positions agree with TRBD1. CDR3 size: 13 residues. V trimming: 8 bases; J trimming: 5 bases; junction bases outside the gene matches: 8. Germline V gene data show CDR1 as SGHNT and CDR2 as YENEEA. CDR3 bases: TGTGCCAGCTCGGACAGGACTTGGTATGGCTACACCTTC. Amino acid sequence: CASSDRTWYGYTF.

The V gene is TRBV19, the J gene TRBJ1-1, with 7 bases fitting TRBD1. Germline V gene data show CDR1 as LNHDA and CDR2 as SQIVND (reference sequence). The J segment lost 1 base and the V segment lost 6 bases, leaving 14 bases of the junction unmatched. The CDR3 has 17 amino acids. CDR3 region: CASRSGAANRGNTEAFF. In nucleotides, the CDR3 is TGTGCCAGTAGAAGTGGGGCCGCCAACAGGGGGAACACTGAAGCTTTCTTT.

The V and J genes are TRBV29-1 and TRBJ2-5, with 9 nucleotides matching TRBD2. CDR1 is SQVTM and CDR2 is ANQGSEA in the germline V gene. With 8 bases clipped from V and 0 bases from J, the junction kept 10 bases outside the gene matches. The CDR3 spans 15 residues. The CDR3 DNA sequence: TGCAGCCTCGGGATTAGCGGGGGAGACCAAGAGACCCAGTACTTC. Its translation: CSLGISGGDQETQYF.

The genes are TRBV6-5 and TRBJ1-4; TRBD1 is a possible D gene (5 bases). The V end lost 5 bases, the J end lost 5 bases, and 12 bases lay between the germline ends. Germline V CDR1 and CDR2: MNHEY, SVGAGI. This CDR3 has 14 residues. CDR3 sequence (DNA): TGTGCCAGCAGTCAGACAGAAAGGAATGAAAAACTGTTTTTT. The encoded protein is CASSQTERNEKLFF.

The rearrangement uses TRBV2 and TRBJ2-6; D is ambiguous. The CDR3 is 14 amino acids. V was pared by 7 bases and J by 1 base, with 8 bases between. Germline assignment: CDR1 SNHLY and CDR2 FYNNEI. CDR3 amino acids: CASTISSGANVLTF. DNA for the CDR3: TGTGCCAGCACTATTTCGTCTGGGGCCAACGTCCTGACTTTC.

The CDR3 is CASSFRGRGNEKLFF. The CDR3 DNA follows: TGTGCCAGCAGCTTCAGGGGTCGGGGAAATGAAAAACTGTTTTTT. The chain combines TRBV14 with TRBJ1-4; D might be TRBD1 (6 bases). Per the germline V gene, CDR1 is SGHDN and CDR2 is FVKESK. The CDR3 runs 15 residues. The ends were cut back, 5 bases at V and 5 bases at J, with 15 bases in the middle.

This clone was counted only a few times. The chain uses TRBV4-2 and TRBJ2-1, with 13 bases fitting TRBD2. This CDR3 contains 15 residues. CDR1 and CDR2 (germline): LGHNA, YNFKEQ. The V gene end was trimmed by 3 bases and the J gene end by 8 bases; junction bases not matched to a gene: 4. The CDR3 sequence: CASSHTSGGADEQFF. DNA of the CDR3: TGTGCCAGCAGCCACACTAGCGGGGGGGCAGATGAGCAGTTCTTC.

The chain joins TRBV18 to TRBJ2-7; 8 bases are a match to TRBD2. With 3 bases clipped from V and 3 bases from J, the junction kept 4 bases outside the gene matches. The germline gives CDR1 KGHSH, CDR2 LQKENI. The CDR3 has 14 amino acids. CDR3 amino acids: CASSPAGGHYEQYV. The CDR3 DNA sequence: TGTGCCAGCTCACCGGCGGGGGGCCACTACGAGCAGTACGTC.

The chain recombines TRBV19 with TRBJ2-3, with D perhaps TRBD1 (5 bases). CDR1 is LNHDA and CDR2 is SQIVND in the germline V gene (reference sequence). This CDR3 comprises 16 residues. Trimming removed 3 bases from V and 2 bases from J, with 15 bases in between. CDR3 nucleotides: TGTGCCAGTAGTATTGCCGGGCCAGGGCCCACAGATACGCAGTATTTT. Its translation: CASSIAGPGPTDTQYF.

The V and J genes are TRBV7-9 and TRBJ1-1; 9 nucleotides line up with TRBD1. The J segment lost 0 bases and the V segment lost 5 bases, leaving 7 bases of the junction unmatched. CDR1 and CDR2 (germline): SEHNR, FQNEAQ (reference sequence). The length of the CDR3 is 16 residues. The CDR3 sequence: CASSHLGQGLNTEAFF. The CDR3 region has the DNA TGTGCCAGCAGCCACCTGGGACAGGGTTTGAACACTGAAGCTTTCTTT. Drawing the rest from reference TRBV7-9 and TRBJ1-1, the complete variable domain is DTGVSQNPRHKITKRGQNVTFRCDPISEHNRLYWYRQTLGQGPEFLTYFQNEAQLEKSRLLSDRFSAERPKGSFSTLEIQRTEQGDSAMYLCASSHLGQGLNTEAFFGQGTRLTVV.

The V call is TRBV5-8, the J call TRBJ1-3; no definite D call. Trimming stripped 1 base from V and 5 bases from J, with 4 bases between. The germline CDR1 and CDR2 sequences are SGHTS and YDEGEE. The CDR3 consists of 12 residues. CDR3 nucleotides: TGTGCCAGCAGCTTGTCTCGAAACACCATATATTTT. Amino acid sequence: CASSLSRNTIYF.

This clone was found many times. V and J are TRBV9 and TRBJ1-5, with D perhaps matching TRBD1 (6 bases). Trimming stripped 4 bases from V and 7 bases from J, with 15 bases between. Germline-derived CDR1 and CDR2 are SGDLS and YYNGEE. The CDR3 length is 14 residues. CDR3 in amino acids: CASSPRDTGQPQHF. In DNA form, the CDR3 reads TGTGCCAGCAGCCCTAGGGACACTGGGCAGCCCCAGCATTTT.

The chain has TRBV19 and TRBJ1-1; the match to TRBD1 covers 8 bases. The CDR3 spans 14 residues. Trimming took 3 bases from V and 2 from J; bases not matched to a gene: 2. Per the germline V gene, CDR1 is LNHDA and CDR2 is SQIVND (reference sequence). CDR3 DNA: TGTGCCAGTAGTATGGACAGGGTAAACACTGAAGCTTTCTTT. Translated, it gives CASSMDRVNTEAFF.

This CDR3 is CASSLEALRTAGDTQYF. CDR3 nucleotide sequence: TGTGCCAGCAGCTTAGAAGCCCTACGTACGGCGGGGGATACGCAGTATTTT. This chain connects TRBV7-2 to TRBJ2-3; D perhaps matches TRBD2 (6 bases). Germline assignment: CDR1 SGHTA and CDR2 FQGNSA. Trimming shortened V by 1 base and J by 6 bases, and 20 bases separated the two germline ends. The CDR3 consists of 17 residues.